Following are 11 T cell receptor beta chains from one sample sequenced in a study of T cells in Graves' hyperthyroidism and ophthalmopathy. Using RNA transcripts as the source, TCR beta CDR3 regions were amplified. First-round RT-PCR with HTBI primers amplified the TCR CDR3 region. In TCRdb, the multiplex PCR reads were re-called with MiXCR into one record per CDR3 protein. The table has 250,000 to 400,000 distinct CDR3 sequences, approximately 13% seen once. The sample taken for sequencing was blood. These TCRs come from a middle-aged woman with Graves' ophthalmopathy.

The J gene is TRBJ2-2, the V gene TRBV20-1; D not certain. Germline lookup yields CDR1 DFQATT and CDR2 SNEGSKA (reference sequence). Trimming stripped 1 base from V and 2 bases from J, with 17 bases between. The CDR3 is made up of 17 amino acids. CDR3 amino acids: CSARARVWGRNTGELFF. The CDR3 region has the DNA TGCAGTGCTAGAGCTCGGGTCTGGGGAAGAAACACCGGGGAGCTGTTTTTT.

This clonotype occurred many times. V and J are TRBV25-1 and TRBJ2-3, with D unclear. This CDR3 spans 17 amino acids. Germline assignment: CDR1 MGHDK and CDR2 SYGVNS. V lost 2 bases and J 3 bases, leaving 18 bases between the germline ends. CDR3 loop: CASSEVSTLERTDTQYF. Here the CDR3 DNA reads TGTGCCAGCAGTGAAGTATCGACACTGGAGAGAACAGATACGCAGTATTTT.

This clonotype came up many times. This chain links TRBV28 with TRBJ2-2; D call uncertain. Germline V gene sequence: CDR1 MDHEN, CDR2 SYDVKM. V gave up 3 bases and J gave up 6 bases, with 8 bases separating them. There are 13 residues in the CDR3. This CDR3 reads CASSFNGPGELFF. The CDR3 DNA reads TGTGCCAGCAGTTTCAATGGTCCCGGGGAGCTGTTTTTT. The full variable domain, with the rest looked up from reference TRBV28 and TRBJ2-2, is DVKVTQSSRYLVKRTGEKVFLECVQDMDHENMFWYRQDPGLGLRLIYFSYDVKMKEKGDIPEGYSVSREKKERFSLILESASTNQTSMYLCASSFNGPGELFFGEGSRLTVL.

This clonotype has at least ten counts. The rearrangement uses TRBV10-3 and TRBJ2-5; TRBD2 matches 8 bases. Germline CDR1 reads ENHRY; CDR2 reads SYGVKD. This CDR3 comprises 15 residues. V lost 3 bases to trimming and J lost 2 bases; unmatched junction nucleotides: 5. CDR3 sequence reads: CAISDAGGPQETQYF. CDR3 nucleotide sequence: TGTGCCATCAGTGACGCGGGGGGTCCGCAAGAGACCCAGTACTTC.

This clonotype was counted ten times or more. The genes are TRBV2 and TRBJ2-3, with D uncertain. V gave up 7 bases and J gave up 0 bases, with 8 bases separating them. Germline V CDR1 and CDR2: SNHLY, FYNNEI. This CDR3 region has 13 residues. CDR3: CASKVSSTDTQYF. The CDR3 nucleotides read TGTGCCAGCAAAGTTTCCAGCACAGATACGCAGTATTTT.

To note about this clonotype: With a much larger clone just one base away, this may be a read error. The rearrangement uses TRBV20-1 and TRBJ2-7; tentatively, D is TRBD1 (6 bases). In germline, CDR1 is DFQATT, CDR2 SNEGSKA (reference sequence). CDR3 length: 15 amino acids. The V gene lost 0 bases and the J gene lost 1 base, with 13 bases spanning the gap. CDR3 DNA sequence: TGCAGTGCTAGAGACATACAGGGATCATCCTACGAGCAGTACTTC. Translating gives CSARDIQGSSYEQYF.

The chain uses TRBV19 and TRBJ2-3; a possible D gene is TRBD1 (6 bases). In germline, CDR1 is LNHDA, CDR2 SQIVND (reference sequence). The CDR3 loop spans 15 amino acids. CDR3 in amino acids: CVSSHRADDTDTQYF. DNA for the CDR3: TGTGTCAGCAGTCACAGGGCGGATGACACAGATACGCAGTATTTT.

This clonotype was counted ten times or more. The rearrangement uses TRBV2 and TRBJ2-1, with a weak D call TRBD2 (5 bases). V was shortened by 8 bases and J by 1 base, with 15 bases between the two germline ends. The CDR3 covers 15 residues. Germline lookup yields CDR1 SNHLY and CDR2 FYNNEI. The CDR3 here is CASPWAGRSYNEQFF. Written as DNA, the CDR3 is TGTGCCAGCCCGTGGGCGGGCCGATCCTACAATGAGCAGTTCTTC.

This clonotype has a handful of counts. The J gene is TRBJ1-4, the V gene TRBV4-1, with 8 bases matching TRBD1. The J segment lost 6 bases and the V segment lost 2 bases, leaving 11 bases of the junction unmatched. The CDR3 is 17 amino acids. The germline V gene has CDR1 MGHRA and CDR2 YSYEKL. CDR3 residues: CASSQHMWGTGDEKLFF. In DNA form, the CDR3 reads TGCGCCAGCAGCCAACACATGTGGGGGACAGGCGATGAAAAACTGTTTTTT.

The chain links TRBV6-1 to TRBJ2-2; D may be TRBD1 (6 bases). Germline CDR1 is MNHNS and CDR2 is SASEGT. CDR3 size: 14 residues. The V and J ends lost 5 bases and 4 bases respectively, with 11 bases between them. In DNA form, the CDR3 reads TGTGCCAGCAGTTCCGACAGGTCCACCGGGGAGCTGTTTTTT. Translating it yields CASSSDRSTGELFF.

This clonotype showed up many times. The J gene is TRBJ1-4, the V gene TRBV2, with TRBD1 identical over 8 bases. Unmatched junction bases numbered 6, after V lost 6 bases and J lost 3 bases. This CDR3 has 15 amino acids. Per germline, CDR1 SNHLY and CDR2 FYNNEI. CDR3 loop: CASRAGGLANEKLFF. In nucleotides, the CDR3 is TGTGCCAGCAGGGCAGGGGGCTTGGCTAATGAAAAACTGTTTTTT.